A single sample gave rise to the 2 T cell receptor beta chains below, sequenced in a study of blood T cell repertoires in COVID-19. The assay was immunoSEQ multiplex PCR, and TCRdb's table has in-frame clones only and misses some. The sample includes roughly 250,000 clones, about nine tenths of them seen just once. Specimen: PBMCs or T cells enriched from blood (not recorded which). All receptors derive from a woman between 25 and 40 years old with acute COVID-19.

The chain employs TRBV24-1 and TRBJ2-2; possibly TRBD2 for D (6 bases). This CDR3 is 14 amino acids long. Germline V gives CDR1 KGHDR, CDR2 SFDVKD. V dropped 10 bases and J dropped 4 bases, with 15 bases sitting between them. This CDR3 reads CATRGTGSTGELFF. The CDR3 coding sequence is TGTGCCACGCGGGGTACGGGTAGCACCGGGGAGCTGTTTTTT.

The gene calls are TRBV28 and TRBJ2-7; 11 bases match TRBD2. This CDR3 has 15 amino acids. Germline V gives CDR1 MDHEN, CDR2 SYDVKM. The V segment lost 5 bases and the J segment 2 bases; nucleotides outside the gene matches: 5. The CDR3 DNA follows: TGTGCCAGCAGTCCCCATAGCGGGGGGGCCTACGAGCAGTACTTC. It is translated as CASSPHSGGAYEQYF.